The entry below gives a single T cell receptor (beta chain) sequence along with its context. Its specificity is unknown. The CDR3 covers 13 residues. V was pared by 4 bases and J by 5 bases, with 1 base of the junction left unmatched. Germline V gene sequence: CDR1 SEHNR, CDR2 FQNEAQ (reference sequence). 60 Vbeta and 13 Jbeta primers were used in PCR. The table came from immunoSEQ multiplex PCR; TCRdb's copy has only in-frame clones and leaves some out. The repertoire holds 150,000 to 200,000 clones, with around 90% as singletons. The data belong to a study of cytomegalovirus exposure and HLA in healthy donors. Study-level points and caveats: Accurate prediction of most subjects' HLA-A and HLA-B alleles from TCR beta sequences was reported. The availability of immune exposure information extended only to CMV serostatus.

The origin of this receptor is a boy aged 2 to 10 in good health and CMV-seronegative. The sequenced material came from PBMCs. The genes are TRBV7-9 and TRBJ2-5; 10 bases line up with TRBD1. In nucleotides, the CDR3 is TGTGCCAGCAGCTGGACAGGGGGGGAGACCCAGTACTTC. Its protein product is CASSWTGGETQYF.